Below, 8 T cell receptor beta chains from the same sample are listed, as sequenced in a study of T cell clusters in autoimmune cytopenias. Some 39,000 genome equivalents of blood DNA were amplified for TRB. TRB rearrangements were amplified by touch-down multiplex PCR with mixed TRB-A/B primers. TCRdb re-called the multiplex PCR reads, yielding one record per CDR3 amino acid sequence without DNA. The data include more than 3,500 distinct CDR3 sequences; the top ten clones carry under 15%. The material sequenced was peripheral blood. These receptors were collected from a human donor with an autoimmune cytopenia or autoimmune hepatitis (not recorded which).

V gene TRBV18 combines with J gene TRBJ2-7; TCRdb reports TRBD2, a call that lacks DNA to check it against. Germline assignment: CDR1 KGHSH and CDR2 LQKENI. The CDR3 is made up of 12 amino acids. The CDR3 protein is CASSPGLYEQYF.

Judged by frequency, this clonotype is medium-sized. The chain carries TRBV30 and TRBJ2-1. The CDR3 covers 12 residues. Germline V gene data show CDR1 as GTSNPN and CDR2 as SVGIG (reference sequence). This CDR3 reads CAWSINYNEQFF.

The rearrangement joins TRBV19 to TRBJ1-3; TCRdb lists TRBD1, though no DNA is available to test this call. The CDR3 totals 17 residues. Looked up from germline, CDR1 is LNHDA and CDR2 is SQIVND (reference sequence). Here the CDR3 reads CASTRDEIAGSGNTIYF.

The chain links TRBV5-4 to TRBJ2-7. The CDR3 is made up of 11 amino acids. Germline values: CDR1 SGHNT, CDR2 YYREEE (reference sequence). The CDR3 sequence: CASSEQGEQYF.

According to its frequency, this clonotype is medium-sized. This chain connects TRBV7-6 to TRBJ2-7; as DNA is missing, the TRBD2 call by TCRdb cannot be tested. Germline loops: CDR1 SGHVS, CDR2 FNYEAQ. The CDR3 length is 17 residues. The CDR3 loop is CASSFVAGLSSSYEQYF. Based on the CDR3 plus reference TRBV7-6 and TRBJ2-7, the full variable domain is GAGVSQSPRYKVTKRGQDVALRCDPISGHVSLYWYRQALGQGPEFLTYFNYEAQQDKSGLPNDRFSAERPEGSISTLTIQRTEQRDSAMYRCASSFVAGLSSSYEQYFGPGTRLTVT.

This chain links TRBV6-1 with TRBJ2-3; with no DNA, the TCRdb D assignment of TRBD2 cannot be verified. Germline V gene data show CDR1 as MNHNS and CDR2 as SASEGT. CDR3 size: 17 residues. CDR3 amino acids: CASRAGLAGIRTPTQYF.

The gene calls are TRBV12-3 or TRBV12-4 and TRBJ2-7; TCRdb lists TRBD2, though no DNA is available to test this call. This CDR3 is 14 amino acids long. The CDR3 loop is CASSLSSGSYEQYF.

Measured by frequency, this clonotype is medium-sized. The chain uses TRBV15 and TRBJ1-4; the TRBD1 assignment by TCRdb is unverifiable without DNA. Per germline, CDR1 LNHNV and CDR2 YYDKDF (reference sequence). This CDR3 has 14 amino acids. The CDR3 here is CATSRAGQNEKLFF.